One sample yielded the 15 T cell receptor beta chains listed below, sequenced in a study of T cells in tuberculosis. Sorting used thawed, overnight-rested PBMC stained with anti-CD3, a viability dye and GMM-loaded CD1B tetramer. The CD1B tetramers carried C32 glucose monomycolate purified from Rhodococcus equi. Assay used: immunoSEQ multiplex PCR; TCRdb lists only in-frame clones, some missing. The table includes approximately 60,000 clones, 65% to 90% detected once. The source material was CD1b-GMM tetramer-negative cells sorted from PBMCs. The receptor source for this set is an adult woman with latent tuberculosis.

The rearrangement uses TRBV28 and TRBJ2-1; TRBD2 matches 11 bases. Germline V gives CDR1 MDHEN, CDR2 SYDVKM. The trim removed 1 base at V and 7 bases at J, leaving 3 bases unmatched. The CDR3 loop spans 15 amino acids. CDR3 coding DNA: TGTGCCAGCAGTTTATTAGCGGGAGGGCCGAATGAGCAGTTCTTC. Protein product: CASSLLAGGPNEQFF.

V usage is TRBV7-9 and J usage is TRBJ1-5; 9 bases fit TRBD1. The CDR3 runs to 17 residues. V was clipped by 3 bases and J by 4 bases; unmatched bases: 10. CDR1 is SEHNR and CDR2 is FQNEAQ in the germline V gene (reference sequence). CDR3 region: CASSFSDRGRWNQPQHF. The CDR3 bases are TGTGCCAGCAGCTTCTCGGACAGGGGCAGGTGGAATCAGCCCCAGCATTTT.

The chain has TRBV11-2 and TRBJ1-3; D remains unclear. Trimming pared 3 bases from V and 0 bases from J, leaving 9 bases between. CDR3 length: 15 amino acids. Looked up from germline, CDR1 is SGHAT and CDR2 is FQNNGV. The CDR3 DNA is TGTGCCAGCAGCTTTTTTCTCCTCTCTGGAAACACCATATATTTT. Translated, it gives CASSFFLLSGNTIYF. The full variable domain, its missing parts supplied by reference TRBV11-2 and TRBJ1-3, is EAGVAQSPRYKIIEKRQSVAFWCNPISGHATLYWYQQILGQGPKLLIQFQNNGVVDDSQLPKDRFSAERLKGVDSTLKIQPAKLEDSAVYLCASSFFLLSGNTIYFGEGSWLTVV.

The count of this clone is one. V gene TRBV27 combines with J gene TRBJ1-1, with a weak D call TRBD1 (6 bases). The CDR3 length is 14 residues. V was shortened by 8 bases and J by 4 bases, with 17 bases between the two germline ends. Germline CDR1 is MNHEY and CDR2 is SMNVEV (reference sequence). The CDR3 sequence is CASAPQRGGTEAFF. CDR3 DNA sequence: TGTGCCAGCGCCCCACAGAGGGGGGGCACTGAAGCTTTCTTT.

About this clone itself: Other DNA sequences in the sample encode the same CDR3. This chain joins TRBV4-3 and TRBJ1-6; D remains unclear. Germline CDR1 is LGHNA and CDR2 is YSLEER. The CDR3 spans 14 residues. The V end was cut by 4 bases, the J end by 0 bases, with 4 bases between. The chain's CDR3 is CASSRSSYNSPLHF. The CDR3 DNA reads TGCGCCAGCAGCCGGAGCTCCTATAATTCACCCCTCCACTTT.

This clone was seen a single time. The chain links TRBV15 to TRBJ1-5, with TRBD1 as a possible D gene (6 bases). This CDR3 is 14 amino acids long. V shed 5 bases and J shed 6 bases, with 14 bases lying between them. CDR1 is LNHNV, CDR2 YYDKDF, per germline (reference sequence). The DNA for the CDR3 is TGTGCCACCAGCGGAGCAGTACAGGGTCAGCCCCAGCATTTT. Its translation is CATSGAVQGQPQHF.

This CDR3 reads CASSRDSSYNSPLHF. Written as DNA, the CDR3 is TGTGCCAGCAGTCGGGACAGCTCCTATAATTCACCCCTCCACTTT. The gene calls are TRBV6-6 and TRBJ1-6; 7 bases map to TRBD1. This CDR3 region has 15 residues. The germline CDR1 and CDR2 sequences are MNHNY and SVGAGI (reference sequence). V lost 5 bases, J lost 0 bases, and 1 base stayed unmatched.

The chain employs TRBV6-1 and TRBJ2-7, with 9 bases matching TRBD1. With V trimmed by 6 bases and J by 7 bases, 7 bases remained unmatched. Germline V lookup: CDR1 MNHNS, CDR2 SASEGT. The length of the CDR3 is 13 residues. CDR3 nucleotides: TGTGCCAGCAGGGACAGGGGCCGGGGGGAGCAGTACTTC. This translates into CASRDRGRGEQYF.

This chain joins TRBV4-2 and TRBJ1-1; 7 nucleotides line up with TRBD1. This CDR3 is built from 14 residues. From germline, CDR1 is LGHNA and CDR2 YNFKEQ. With V trimmed by 0 bases and J by 8 bases, 6 bases remained unmatched. CDR3 coding DNA: TGTGCCAGCAGCCAAGATCTCGGCAGGGGGGAAGCTTTCTTT. Residues: CASSQDLGRGEAFF.

This clone was counted a single time. CDR3 nucleotides: TGTGCCAGCAGTTCCAGGACTAGCGGGAGGGTGGTGGAGACCCAGTACTTC. This encodes CASSSRTSGRVVETQYF. The chain joins TRBV28 to TRBJ2-5; 15 bases are shared with TRBD2. CDR3 length: 17 amino acids. The V and J ends lost 4 bases and 5 bases, in that order; junction bases with no gene match: 8. CDR1 MDHEN and CDR2 SYDVKM come from the germline V gene.

This clone was counted a few times. The chain employs TRBV4-3 and TRBJ2-1; 13 nucleotides align to TRBD2. Per germline, CDR1 LGHNA and CDR2 YSLEER. Trimming removed 3 bases from V and 2 bases from J; junction bases left unmatched: 4. The CDR3 runs 17 residues. The CDR3 DNA sequence: TGCGCCAGCAGCCAGGGCACTAGCGGGGGGGCCTACAATGAGCAGTTCTTC. This gives the protein CASSQGTSGGAYNEQFF.

This chain connects TRBV6-5 to TRBJ1-5; 7 bases are shared with TRBD1. The CDR3 loop spans 15 amino acids. Germline-derived CDR1 and CDR2 are MNHEY and SVGAGI. The J segment lost 3 bases and the V segment lost 5 bases, leaving 7 bases of the junction unmatched. The CDR3 DNA is TGTGCCAGCAGTCCGGGACAGCTACTCAATCAGCCCCAGCATTTT. Amino acids: CASSPGQLLNQPQHF.

This chain uses TRBV15 with TRBJ1-4, with 8 bases identical to TRBD1. V gave up 3 bases and J gave up 8 bases; unmatched junction bases: 5. Germline lookup yields CDR1 LNHNV and CDR2 YYDKDF (reference sequence). This CDR3 contains 14 residues. The CDR3 here is CATSRQGAGEKLFF. CDR3 nucleotides: TGTGCCACCAGCAGGCAGGGGGCAGGAGAAAAACTGTTTTTT.

The V and J genes are TRBV7-2 and TRBJ2-7; 11 bases agree with TRBD2. This CDR3 has 15 amino acids. Germline values: CDR1 SGHTA, CDR2 FQGNSA. The junction had 3 bases not matched to a gene; V was cut back by 3 bases and J by 2 bases. For the CDR3, the DNA is TGTGCCAGCAGCTTCACTAGCGGGGGCCCCTACGAGCAGTACTTC. Its translation is CASSFTSGGPYEQYF.

This chain links TRBV30 with TRBJ1-4; a possible D gene is TRBD1 (5 bases). The CDR3 contains 14 residues. V lost 3 bases to trimming and J lost 8 bases, with 16 bases between them. Germline lookup yields CDR1 GTSNPN and CDR2 SVGIG (reference sequence). The CDR3 bases are TGTGCCTGGAGAGAGACAGTCGGTCAGGAAAAACTGTTTTTT. This gives the protein CAWRETVGQEKLFF.